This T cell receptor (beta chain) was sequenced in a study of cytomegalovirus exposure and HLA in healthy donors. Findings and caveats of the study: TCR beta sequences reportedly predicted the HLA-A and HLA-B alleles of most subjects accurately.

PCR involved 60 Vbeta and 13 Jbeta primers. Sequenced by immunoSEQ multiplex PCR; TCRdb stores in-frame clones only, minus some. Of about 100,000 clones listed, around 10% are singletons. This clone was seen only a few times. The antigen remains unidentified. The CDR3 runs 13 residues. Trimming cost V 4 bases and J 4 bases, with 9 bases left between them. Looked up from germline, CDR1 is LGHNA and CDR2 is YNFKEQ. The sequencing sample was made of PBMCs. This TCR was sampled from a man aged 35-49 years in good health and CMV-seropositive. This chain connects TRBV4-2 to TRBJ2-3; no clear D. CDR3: CASSPRRSDTQYF. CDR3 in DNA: TGTGCCAGCAGCCCCCGGCGGTCAGATACGCAGTATTTT.